This TCR beta chain was sequenced during a study of cytomegalovirus exposure and HLA in healthy donors (dated by TCRdb to the late 2010s). About the full investigation: In an earlier analysis of about 560 of the donors, less than 350 Gb of sequence data and 90 million to 130 million unique TCR beta sequences from 150 million to 200 million T cells were reported. About 300 gigabases of sequencing data and around 87 million unique TCR sequences were included in an early release covering 550 to 800 HLA-typed donors. Of the 350 to 450 genotyped donors, 65% to 90% fell in the genetic ancestry cluster associated with self-reported Caucasian donors. The study aimed to test whether cataloging public T cell receptors could reveal signatures of past pathogen exposure. Using immunosequencing, the study profiled T cell repertoires from 666 subjects and related those repertoires to cytomegalovirus serostatus. A separate validation cohort of roughly 130 different subjects was used in addition to the approximately 700-subject first cohort. High-throughput TCR immunosequencing, statistical association of individual TCRs with disease status, and machine learning were combined to predict cytomegalovirus infection status. In a later analysis, previously published TCR beta repertoires from 500 to 750 donors were re-analyzed and high-resolution HLA genotyping was added so that TCR occurrence patterns could be studied. Rather than using new phenotypic data, the later analysis identified candidate immune exposures from TCR beta sequences and from how often those sequences occurred across donors. An earlier analysis of 587 of the donors applied high-throughput TCR beta sequencing to assess whether each TCR beta V gene segment acted as functional or pseudogenic. Donor age, sex, ethnicity and CMV serostatus were collected together with the repertoire data. In a later genetic analysis, genome-wide SNP genotypes for about three fifths of the 666 donors were used, and that subset was treated as a discovery cohort. All discovery cohort repertoires had been generated on a single sequencing platform. HLA typing included class I and class II loci at four-digit resolution. Typing coverage differed by locus: A, B, C, DRB1 and DQB1 were typed in roughly 620-640 donors, DQA1 in about 500, DPA1 in around 580, and DPB1 in just under 480. Roughly 5 DR-DQ haplotypes were handled as single units for association and clustering, since linkage in the cohort was strong. Among a few hundred genotyped donors of the cohort, an average of 235,054 unique TCR beta nucleotide sequences were sequenced per donor, around 18% of them non-productive.

With respect to this clone: Its antigen has not been determined. Base quality data are lacking; no much larger clone is found one base away.

Summary of the overall study and its limitations: According to a later analysis, most CMV-associated TCR beta chains appeared to be HLA-restricted, and the HLA associations seemed to be driven largely by CMV exposure. A further reported finding was that TCR beta sequences accurately predicted the HLA-A and HLA-B alleles for most subjects in the first cohort. Compared with the 666-donor mean, donors in an Asian-associated ancestry cluster had fewer N-insertions in productive TCRs, according to a later genetic analysis. Compared with equally common non-associated chains, HLA-associated TCR beta chains in a later analysis were more clonally expanded and had lower generation probabilities. Because counts were too low, around 17 rarely observed V segments, including chromosome 9 orphons, were left out of the earlier analysis of 500 to 750 of the donors. The authors suggested that the approach could potentially be generalized to other disease states and immunological phenotypes. In vitro tests confirmed that three of the cytomegalovirus-associated TCR beta chains recognize cytomegalovirus antigens. Sequencing depth was assumed to be roughly uniform across donors in the presence/absence analyses, though that assumption may not hold. Correlated functional status among segregating V segments might reflect linkage disequilibrium, but an unknown experimental factor could not be ruled out. When HLA alleles, especially DR and DQ, strongly co-occurred, TCR associations were difficult to assign to individual alleles. According to a later analysis, parvovirus B19, influenza, CMV and Epstein-Barr virus appeared linked to several top co-occurrence clusters. In both the original and validation cohorts, the classifier was reported to diagnose cytomegalovirus status with high specificity and sensitivity. Across donors, most TCR sequences were observed very rarely, whereas some public TCRs were present in many individuals. At a false discovery rate of 0.05, a later analysis linked around 15,000 TCR beta sequences to specific HLA alleles. In an earlier analysis of some 540 of the donors, most TCR beta V segments appeared in productive rearrangements about 87% or about 30% of the time, broadly matching IMGT annotations. A later analysis found that TCR association rates varied across HLA loci, with DRB1 alleles showing the most associated TCRs and HLA-C alleles the fewest. A later genetic analysis associated a missense DCLRE1C variant with V-gene and J-gene trimming of TCR beta chains, and an independent cohort replicated the association. Some IMGT-functional V segments, including TRBV6-2 and TRBV6-3, could not be told apart with the 87-base-pair reads, so those segments were excluded. A cluster of highly shared sequence variants was judged likely to be a technical artifact of the sequencing pipeline. CMV serostatus was the only immune exposure information available for the cohort. The study listed approximately 150 TCR beta chains as associated with cytomegalovirus. Because HLA typing was missing for some donors at each locus, association tests included only the typed subset. In this cohort, only TCR beta chains were sequenced, and detectable features were limited by the absence of alpha or paired-chain data.

The library relied on the immunoSEQ multiplex PCR assay. A mixture of 60 forward primers for TCR Vbeta segments and 13 reverse primers for TCR Jbeta segments was used in the multiplex PCR. Amplification of the CDR3 region of rearranged TCR beta genes was performed with a multiplex PCR assay on genomic DNA. The Illumina HiSeq System was used to sequence the amplified TCR beta libraries as 87-base-pair reads. For the original study's pipeline: A later analysis counted about 76 million unique TCR beta chains across the 550 to 700 repertoires, and some 11 million of these chains were shared by at least two donors. A nearest-neighbor algorithm error-corrected the raw reads and collapsed the reads into unique sequences, merging closely related sequences to remove PCR and sequencing errors. Alignment of CDR3 sequences to IMGT reference sequences was used to assign V, D and J gene segments. For a sequence to be retained, at least a six-nucleotide match to both a V gene segment and a J gene segment was required. Rearrangements were classified as productive when the CDR3 lacked stop codons and remained in frame with V and J, and all other rearrangements were classified as non-productive. CDR3 was defined according to IMGT convention as the region running from the second conserved V-encoded cysteine to the conserved J-encoded phenylalanine. The earlier analysis of 550 to 650 of the donors excluded any sequence lacking an unambiguous match to a single V gene segment. In an earlier analysis of a few hundred of the donors, V segments were called functional above 56.7% productive rearrangements and were called segregating when the between-donor standard deviation exceeded 5%. A statistical classification framework was developed to diagnose cytomegalovirus status using the catalog of TCR beta chain sequences. In a later analysis, V and J genes were assigned by comparing TCR nucleotide sequences against IMGT/GENE-DB human TR gene sequences. Using the TCRdist pipeline, a later analysis assigned CDR3 sequences along with most-parsimonious VDJ recombination scenarios. In a later analysis, each TCR beta chain was defined by its CDR3 amino acid sequence together with its V-gene family, and reads without a unique V-gene family were excluded. As a way to deal with suspected cross-contamination and a sequencing artifact, a later analysis dropped 500 to 700 nucleotide sequences that were highly shared and had low generation probability. For each public chain, a later analysis derived a clonal expansion index from normalized ranks of inferred template counts within each repertoire. Generation probabilities in a later analysis came from a VDJ recombination model fitted to out-of-frame rearrangements, and those results were checked against IGoR. A later analysis scored TCR-TCR, TCR-HLA and TCR-CMV co-occurrence with hypergeometric tests, applying a repertoire-size bias correction to TCR pairs. In a later analysis, false discovery rates were estimated by permuting HLA or CMV assignments 20 times. A later analysis grouped co-occurring TCRs with DBSCAN, adding TCRdist sequence similarity when clustering within HLA-allele-positive subsets. For co-occurrence clustering, repertoires with fewer than 30,000 or more than 120,000 public chains were excluded, along with about five repertoires with anomalous nucleotide sharing. The source is immuneACCESS, and TCRdb retained only in-frame sequences with V and J called. Part of the clones is not carried over; for the studies checked, unresolved V genes explain less than half of this, and the remainder is unexplained. V and J calls and clone size are those listed in that table; D and trimming were worked out from the DNA. This sample gives some 250,000 clones in total; about 86% of them show up just once. The ten largest clones take up around 8% of the sample.

The germline V gene gives CDR1 as MNHEY and CDR2 as SVGAGI. The CDR3 covers 15 residues, taking in both the cysteine and the phenylalanine. Kept here is only the CDR3 DNA, which spans 45 bases and is read in frame from base 1. The germline V and J ends show losses of 2 bases and 4 bases respectively, and no gene match explains 3 bases of the junction. In total, roughly 670 healthy bone marrow donors made up the cohort. All cohort members were sampled while nominally healthy, although unrecorded immune exposures were likely present. The donor was CMV seropositive and was included in the group of some 290 seropositive cohort members. Each donor provided a peripheral blood sample, and peripheral blood mononuclear cells were used for TCR beta sequencing. The Qiagen DNeasy Blood Extraction Kit was used to extract genomic DNA from the blood cell samples.

This sequence was found in a woman aged 60 to 75 in good health and CMV-seropositive. Material for sequencing was PBMCs. The receptor chain draws on TRBV6-5 and TRBJ2-1, with TRBD2 identical over 9 junction bases. The bases are TGTGCCAGCAGTTACATCGGACTAGCGTACAATGAGCAGTTCTTC. This codes for CASSYIGLAYNEQFF.